A selection of T cell receptor beta chains follows, all from one sample in a study of cytomegalovirus exposure and HLA in healthy donors. Produced via immunoSEQ multiplex PCR; TCRdb's table is partial and in-frame only. The table shows 100,000 or so clones, with approximately 83% occurring only once. Sequencing was performed on PBMCs. These receptors all come from a man aged 18 to 29 in good health and CMV-seronegative. CDR3s include the opening cysteine and the closing phenylalanine or tryptophan. Fields, in order: D gene, V gene, clone size, J gene, CDR3 length, CDR3 protein, CDR3 DNA. D genes are given only for firm matches. Some rows mark clone size as missing; the rest say once, few, many or name a class of expanded clone.

>-|TRBV27|-|TRBJ2-4|16
CASSKDWRLAKNIQYF
TGTGCCAGCAGTAAGGACTGGCGACTAGCCAAAAACATTCAGTACTTC
>TRBD1|TRBV6-6|-|TRBJ2-7|12
CASSWTGDEQYF
TGTGCCAGCAGTTGGACAGGGGACGAGCAGTACTTC
>-|TRBV7-2|-|TRBJ1-2|14
CASSLVQANYGYTF
TGTGCCAGCAGCTTAGTGCAGGCGAACTATGGCTACACCTTC
>-|TRBV29-1|-|TRBJ2-5|11
CSVAEVETQYF
TGCAGCGTTGCTGAGGTAGAGACCCAGTACTTC
>TRBD2|TRBV28|-|TRBJ2-7|18
CASSSNSGTSGRFYEQYF
TGTGCCAGCAGTTCCAATTCCGGGACTAGCGGGAGATTCTACGAGCAGTACTTC
>TRBD1|TRBV29-1|-|TRBJ2-3|14
CSVVSRGRGDTQYF
TGCAGCGTTGTCTCCAGGGGGCGAGGAGATACGCAGTATTTT
>-|TRBV5-1|-|TRBJ2-3|15
CASSTWDPGRDTQYF
TGCGCCAGCAGCACCTGGGACCCAGGGAGGGATACGCAGTATTTT
>TRBD2|TRBV5-5|-|TRBJ2-1|17
CASSPSTLASGRHEQFF
TGTGCCAGCAGCCCATCCACCCTGGCTAGCGGGAGGCACGAGCAGTTCTTC
>-|TRBV20-1|-|TRBJ2-5|11
CSASTGETQYF
TGCAGTGCTTCAACGGGGGAGACCCAGTACTTC
>TRBD2|TRBV7-8|-|TRBJ2-1|15
CASSLGAGAYNEQFF
TGTGCCAGCAGCTTAGGAGCGGGAGCCTACAATGAGCAGTTCTTC
>TRBD1|TRBV7-2|-|TRBJ1-4|15
CASSLRQGQGEKLFF
TGTGCCAGCAGCTTACGACAGGGGCAGGGAGAAAAACTGTTTTTT
>-|TRBV5-6|few|TRBJ1-1|15
CASSFGFDTNTEAFF
TGTGCCAGCAGCTTCGGATTCGACACGAACACTGAAGCTTTCTTT
>-|TRBV6-8|-|TRBJ2-3|14
CASTPSTSPDTQYF
TGTGCCAGCACCCCCAGTACTAGCCCAGATACGCAGTATTTT
>TRBD2|TRBV2|-|TRBJ2-7|14
CATTPGTTSYEQYF
TGTGCCACCACCCCCGGGACTACTTCCTACGAGCAGTACTTC
>TRBD2|TRBV30|-|TRBJ2-3|17
CAWFLAGGGSSTDTQYF
TGTGCCTGGTTTCTAGCGGGAGGGGGTTCGAGCACAGATACGCAGTATTTT
>TRBD1|TRBV7-8|-|TRBJ2-7|15
CASSLAGTGIYEQYF
TGTGCCAGCAGCTTAGCCGGGACAGGGATCTACGAGCAGTACTTC
>-|TRBV6-5|-|TRBJ1-2|14
CASRNGDSLRSYTF
TGTGCCAGCAGGAATGGGGACTCACTTAGGAGCTACACCTTC
>TRBD1|TRBV29-1|-|TRBJ1-1|13
CSGMGQGSTEAFF
TGCAGCGGGATGGGACAGGGAAGCACTGAAGCTTTCTTT
>TRBD2|TRBV30|-|TRBJ2-6|18
CAWSGLTSGRGGANVLTF
TGTGCCTGGAGTGGATTGACTAGCGGGAGAGGTGGGGCCAACGTCCTGACTTTC
>-|TRBV2|-|TRBJ1-5|14
CASSSPRGNQPQHF
TGTGCCAGCAGTTCTCCTCGGGGCAATCAGCCCCAGCATTTT
>TRBD1|TRBV7-2|-|TRBJ1-5|15
CASSPGQGDNQPQHF
TGTGCCAGCAGCCCGGGACAGGGTGACAATCAGCCCCAGCATTTT
>-|TRBV7-8|-|TRBJ1-5|14
CASSSNRLRQPQHF
TGTGCCAGCAGCTCGAACAGGTTACGGCAGCCCCAGCATTTT
>-|TRBV28|-|TRBJ2-4|16
CASSLGAGIAKNIQYF
TGTGCCAGCAGTTTAGGGGCAGGGATAGCCAAAAACATTCAGTACTTC
>-|TRBV6-5|-|TRBJ2-7|16
CASSYHTSRSSYEQYF
TGTGCCAGCAGTTACCACACTAGCAGGAGCTCCTACGAGCAGTACTTC
>-|TRBV11-3|-|TRBJ2-7|11
CASSYRTEQYF
TGTGCCAGCAGCTACCGGACAGAGCAGTACTTC
>TRBD1|TRBV14|-|TRBJ1-1|15
CASSQGPGGNTEAFF
TGTGCCAGCAGCCAAGGCCCAGGGGGCAACACTGAAGCTTTCTTT
>TRBD1|TRBV27|-|TRBJ2-6|16
CASKGDSHPGANVLTF
TGTGCCAGCAAAGGGGACAGTCATCCTGGGGCCAACGTCCTGACTTTC
>TRBD1|TRBV25-1|once|TRBJ1-4|15
CASSEHGQGDEKLFF
TGTGCCAGCAGTGAACACGGACAGGGAGATGAAAAACTGTTTTTT
>-|TRBV7-8|-|TRBJ2-7|14
CASSKAARAYEQYF
TGTGCCAGCAGTAAAGCAGCCAGGGCCTACGAGCAGTACTTC
>-|TRBV28|-|TRBJ1-2|13
CASSLYTDRIYTF
TGTGCCAGCAGTTTATATACGGACAGAATCTACACCTTC
>TRBD2|TRBV6-5|once|TRBJ2-1|15
CASRPGLARHNEQFF
TGTGCCAGCCGTCCGGGACTAGCGAGACACAATGAGCAGTTCTTC
>TRBD2|TRBV9|-|TRBJ2-2|15
CASSVELAITGELFF
TGTGCCAGCAGCGTAGAACTAGCGATCACCGGGGAGCTGTTTTTT
>-|TRBV4-3|-|TRBJ2-7|13
CASSQDVLYEQYF
TGCGCCAGCAGCCAAGATGTCCTCTACGAGCAGTACTTC
>TRBD2|TRBV5-4|medium-sized|TRBJ2-1|17
CASSLAVAGGPRDEQFF
TGTGCCAGCAGCTTGGCCGTGGCGGGAGGGCCACGGGATGAGCAGTTCTTC
>TRBD2|TRBV28|-|TRBJ2-7|14
CASSRAGATYEQYF
TGTGCCAGCAGTAGAGCGGGAGCGACCTACGAGCAGTACTTC
>-|TRBV7-9|-|TRBJ2-5|14
CSSSLQRASETQYF
TGTTCCAGCAGCCTCCAGAGGGCCAGCGAGACCCAGTACTTC
>-|TRBV27|once|TRBJ1-4|16
CASSLKYRGAKEKLFF
TGTGCCAGCAGTTTAAAGTACCGGGGGGCGAAAGAAAAACTGTTTTTT